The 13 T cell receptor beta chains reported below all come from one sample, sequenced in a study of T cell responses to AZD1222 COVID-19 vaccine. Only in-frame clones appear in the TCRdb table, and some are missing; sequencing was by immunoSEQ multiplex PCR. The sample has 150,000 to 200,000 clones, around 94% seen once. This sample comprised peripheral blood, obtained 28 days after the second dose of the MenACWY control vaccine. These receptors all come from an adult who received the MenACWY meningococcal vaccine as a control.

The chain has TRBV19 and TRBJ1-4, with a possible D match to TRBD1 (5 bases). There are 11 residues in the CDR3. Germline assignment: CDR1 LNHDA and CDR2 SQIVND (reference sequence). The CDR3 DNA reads TGTGCAACCGGGACGACGGAAAAACTGTTTTTT. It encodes CATGTTEKLFF.

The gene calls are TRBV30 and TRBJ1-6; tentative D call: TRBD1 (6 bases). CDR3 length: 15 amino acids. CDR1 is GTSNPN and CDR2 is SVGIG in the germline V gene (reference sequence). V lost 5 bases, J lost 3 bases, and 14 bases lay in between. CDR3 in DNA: TGTGCCTGGGCGGAAGGGGGGGTCTATAATTCACCCCTCCACTTT. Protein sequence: CAWAEGGVYNSPLHF.

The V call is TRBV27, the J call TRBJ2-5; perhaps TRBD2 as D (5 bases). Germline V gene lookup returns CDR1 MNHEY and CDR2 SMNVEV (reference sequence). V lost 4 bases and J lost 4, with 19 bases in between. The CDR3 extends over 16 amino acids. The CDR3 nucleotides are TGTGCCAGCAGTTCCCACCCCGCGGGTGGTGGAGAGACCCAGTACTTC. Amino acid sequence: CASSSHPAGGGETQYF.

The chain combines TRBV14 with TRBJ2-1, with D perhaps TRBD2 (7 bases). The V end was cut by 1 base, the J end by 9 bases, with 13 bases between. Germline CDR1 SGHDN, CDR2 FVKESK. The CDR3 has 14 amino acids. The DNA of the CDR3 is TGTGCCAGCAGCCAAGCCGGGGGGCTAACTGAGCAGTTCTTC. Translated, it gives CASSQAGGLTEQFF.

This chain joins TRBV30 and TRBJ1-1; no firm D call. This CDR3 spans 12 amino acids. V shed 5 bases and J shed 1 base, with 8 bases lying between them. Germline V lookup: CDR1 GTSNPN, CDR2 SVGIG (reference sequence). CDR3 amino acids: CAWGRSNTEAFF. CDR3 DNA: TGTGCCTGGGGCAGATCGAACACTGAAGCTTTCTTT.

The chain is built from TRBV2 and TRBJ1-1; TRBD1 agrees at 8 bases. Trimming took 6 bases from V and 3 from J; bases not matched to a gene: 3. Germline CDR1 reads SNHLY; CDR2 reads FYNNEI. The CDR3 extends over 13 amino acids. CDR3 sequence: CASRGQVYTEAFF. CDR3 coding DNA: TGTGCCAGCAGGGGACAGGTGTACACTGAAGCTTTCTTT.

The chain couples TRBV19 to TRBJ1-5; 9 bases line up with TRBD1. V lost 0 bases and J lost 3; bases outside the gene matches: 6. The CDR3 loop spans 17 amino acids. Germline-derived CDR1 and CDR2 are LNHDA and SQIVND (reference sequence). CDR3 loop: CASSIEPGQGINQPQHF. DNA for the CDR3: TGTGCCAGTAGTATAGAACCGGGACAGGGCATCAATCAGCCCCAGCATTTT.

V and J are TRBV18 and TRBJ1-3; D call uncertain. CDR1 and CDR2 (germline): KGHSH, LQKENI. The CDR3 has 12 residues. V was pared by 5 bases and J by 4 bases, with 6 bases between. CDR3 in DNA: TGTGCCAGCTCAGGACTAGGAAACACCATATATTTT. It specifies CASSGLGNTIYF.

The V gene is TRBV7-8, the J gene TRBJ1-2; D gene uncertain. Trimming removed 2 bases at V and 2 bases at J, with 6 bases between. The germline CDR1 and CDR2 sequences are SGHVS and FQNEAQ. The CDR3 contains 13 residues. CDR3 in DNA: TGTGCCAGCAGCTTACCGGGCAACTATGGCTACACCTTC. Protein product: CASSLPGNYGYTF.

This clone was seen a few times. CDR3 coding DNA: TGTGCCAGCACCCTGGGACTAGCGGGAGTTACAGATACGCAGTATTTT. Its translation: CASTLGLAGVTDTQYF. The rearrangement joins TRBV9 to TRBJ2-3; 14 bases fit TRBD2. Looked up from germline, CDR1 is SGDLS and CDR2 is YYNGEE. V trimming: 6 bases; J trimming: 3 bases; junction bases outside the gene matches: 6. This CDR3 has 16 amino acids.

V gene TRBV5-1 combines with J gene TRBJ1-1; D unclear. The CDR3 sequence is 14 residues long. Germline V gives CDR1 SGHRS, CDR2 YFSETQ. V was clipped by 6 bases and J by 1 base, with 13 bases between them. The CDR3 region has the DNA TGCGCCAGCAATGCTAGACCTTCGAACACTGAAGCTTTCTTT. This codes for CASNARPSNTEAFF.

CDR3 loop: CASSLGQGIQYF. The DNA for the CDR3 is TGCGCCAGCAGCTTGGGACAGGGAATACAGTACTTC. This chain connects TRBV5-1 to TRBJ2-4, with TRBD1 matching 7 bases. Looked up from germline, CDR1 is SGHRS and CDR2 is YFSETQ. The CDR3 consists of 12 residues. V was clipped by 0 bases and J by 13 bases; unmatched bases: 4.

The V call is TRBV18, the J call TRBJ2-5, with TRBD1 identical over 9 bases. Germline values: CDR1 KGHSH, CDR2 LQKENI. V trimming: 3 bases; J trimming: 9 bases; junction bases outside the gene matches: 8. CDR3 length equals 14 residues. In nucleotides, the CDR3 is TGTGCCAGCTCACCCGCGGGACAGGGTGGGTCCCAGTACTTC. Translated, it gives CASSPAGQGGSQYF.